This T cell receptor beta chain was observed in a study of T cell responses to AZD1222 COVID-19 vaccine. At the level of the study: Pooling was applied to second doses at about 4 or about 12 weeks.

General study results and limits: Spike-specific TCR breadth and depth were elevated following two AZD1222 doses. Of spike-specific TCRs, nearly half reportedly target regions left unmutated in variants.

The CDR3 has 18 residues. Germline loops: CDR1 KGHDR, CDR2 SFDVKD. V was shortened by 1 base and J by 10 bases, with 25 bases between the two germline ends. Only in-frame clones appear in the TCRdb table, and some are missing; sequencing was by immunoSEQ multiplex PCR. The sample holds approximately 50,000 clones, 88% seen once. As to this clone: Antigen specificity is unknown.

This TCR derives from an adult in good health. The genes are TRBV24-1 and TRBJ2-1; tentative D call: TRBD1 (6 bases). Sequenced material: peripheral blood, taken on day 0 of AZD1222 vaccination. CDR3 amino acids: CATSDFGNPRRGGREQFF. DNA for the CDR3: TGTGCCACCAGTGATTTCGGGAACCCGCGACGAGGGGGTAGAGAGCAGTTCTTC.